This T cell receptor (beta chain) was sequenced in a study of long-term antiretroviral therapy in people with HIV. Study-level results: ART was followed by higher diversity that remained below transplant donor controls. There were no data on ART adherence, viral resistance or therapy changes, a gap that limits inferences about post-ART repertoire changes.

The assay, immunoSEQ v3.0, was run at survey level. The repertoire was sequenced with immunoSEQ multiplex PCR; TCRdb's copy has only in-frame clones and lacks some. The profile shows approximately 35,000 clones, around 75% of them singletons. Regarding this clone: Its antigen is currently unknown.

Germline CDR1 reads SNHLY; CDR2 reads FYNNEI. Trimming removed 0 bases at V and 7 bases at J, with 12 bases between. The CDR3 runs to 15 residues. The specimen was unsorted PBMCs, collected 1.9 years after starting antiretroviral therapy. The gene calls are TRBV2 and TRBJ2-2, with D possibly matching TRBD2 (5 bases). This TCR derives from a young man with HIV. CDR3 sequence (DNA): TGTGCCAGCAGTGAAGCGGTGATGGCGGGCGGGGAGCTGTTTTTT. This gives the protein CASSEAVMAGGELFF.